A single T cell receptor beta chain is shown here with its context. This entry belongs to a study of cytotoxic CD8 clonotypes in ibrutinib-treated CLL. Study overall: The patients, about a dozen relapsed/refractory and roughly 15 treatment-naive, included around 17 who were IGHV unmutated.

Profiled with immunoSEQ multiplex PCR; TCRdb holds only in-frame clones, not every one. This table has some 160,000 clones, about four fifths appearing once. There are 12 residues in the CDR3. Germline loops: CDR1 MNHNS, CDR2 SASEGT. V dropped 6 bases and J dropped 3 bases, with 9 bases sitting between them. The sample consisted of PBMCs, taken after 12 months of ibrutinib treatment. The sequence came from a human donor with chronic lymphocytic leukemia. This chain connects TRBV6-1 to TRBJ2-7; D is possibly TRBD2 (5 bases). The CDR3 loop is CASSPRGYEQYF. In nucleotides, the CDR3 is TGTGCCAGCAGCCCTCGGGGCTACGAGCAGTACTTC.